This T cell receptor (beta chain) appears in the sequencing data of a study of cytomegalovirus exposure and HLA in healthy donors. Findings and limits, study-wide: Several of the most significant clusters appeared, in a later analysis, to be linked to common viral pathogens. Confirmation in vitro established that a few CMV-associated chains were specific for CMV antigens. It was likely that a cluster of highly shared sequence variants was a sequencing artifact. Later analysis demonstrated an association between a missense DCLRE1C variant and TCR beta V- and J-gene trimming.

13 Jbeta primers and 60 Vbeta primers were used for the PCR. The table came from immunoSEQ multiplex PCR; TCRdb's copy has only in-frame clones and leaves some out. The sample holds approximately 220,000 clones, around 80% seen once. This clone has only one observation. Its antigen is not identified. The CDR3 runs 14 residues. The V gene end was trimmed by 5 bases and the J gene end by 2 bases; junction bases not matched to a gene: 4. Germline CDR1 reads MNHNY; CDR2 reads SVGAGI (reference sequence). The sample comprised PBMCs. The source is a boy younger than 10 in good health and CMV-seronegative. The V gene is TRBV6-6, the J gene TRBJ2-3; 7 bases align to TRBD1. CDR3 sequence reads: CASSRTGSTDTQYF. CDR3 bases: TGTGCCAGCAGTAGGACAGGCTCCACAGATACGCAGTATTTT.